This T cell receptor beta chain was profiled in a study of cytomegalovirus exposure and HLA in healthy donors. Study-level points and caveats: Previous analysis showed most TCR beta V segments were productive about 87% or about 30% of the time.

PCR amplification relied on 60 Vbeta primers (plus 13 Jbeta primers). The repertoire was sequenced with immunoSEQ multiplex PCR; TCRdb's copy has only in-frame clones and lacks some. The sample holds roughly 72,000 clones. About this clone: Its antigen is not identified.

Germline loops: CDR1 PRHDT, CDR2 FYEKMQ (reference sequence). This CDR3 is 18 amino acids long. Germline trimming cut 5 bases from V and 4 bases from J; bases unmatched to any gene: 18. The chain couples TRBV13 to TRBJ2-5; TRBD2 agrees at 8 bases. The sequence derives from a man between 18 and 35 years old in good health and CMV-seropositive. Input material: PBMCs. This chain's CDR3 is CASSEGLEDWAKSETQYF. The CDR3 DNA sequence: TGTGCCAGCAGCGAGGGACTAGAAGATTGGGCCAAGTCAGAGACCCAGTACTTC.